The entry below describes one T cell receptor beta chain. The germline gene is not matched at one end of the junction; a read error may be the cause. The data stem from a study of blood T cell repertoires in COVID-19. Libraries were prepared by immunoSEQ multiplex PCR; TCRdb keeps only in-frame clonotypes and omits some of them. The sample contains some 320,000 clones, about 90% of which appear only once. There are 14 residues in the CDR3. Germline lookup yields CDR1 SGHTA and CDR2 FQGNSA. Sequencing was done on a sample of PBMCs or T cells enriched from blood (not recorded which). The chain combines TRBV7-2 with TRBJ2-7; 8 nucleotides agree with TRBD1. The sequence was collected from a woman between 50 and 59 years old who had been exposed to COVID-19. The chain's CDR3 is CASSLGGTGYGWAF. The DNA for the CDR3 is TGTGCCAGCAGCTTAGGGGGGACAGGCTATGGTTGGGCCTTC.